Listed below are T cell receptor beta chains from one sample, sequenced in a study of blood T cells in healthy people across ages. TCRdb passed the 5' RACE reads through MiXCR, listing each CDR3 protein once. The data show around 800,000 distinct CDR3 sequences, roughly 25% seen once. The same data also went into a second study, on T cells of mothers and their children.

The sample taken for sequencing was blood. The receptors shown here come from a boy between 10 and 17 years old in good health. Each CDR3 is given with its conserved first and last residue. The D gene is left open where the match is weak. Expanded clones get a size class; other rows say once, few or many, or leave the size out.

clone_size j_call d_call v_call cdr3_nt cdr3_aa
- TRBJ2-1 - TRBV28 TGTGCCAGCAGGGGATCTAAGCCTGGTTACAATGAGCAGTTCTTC CASRGSKPGYNEQFF
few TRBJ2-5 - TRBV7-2 TGTGCCAGCAGCCAAACTAGTTGGACCAAAGAGACCCAGTACTTC CASSQTSWTKETQYF
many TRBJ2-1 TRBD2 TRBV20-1 TGCAGTGCTTGGACTAGCGGGGGGTACAATGAGCAGTTCTTC CSAWTSGGYNEQFF
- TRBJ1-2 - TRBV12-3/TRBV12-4 TGTGCCGTTGTCCGAGGTGCGACGGCTTATGGCTACACCTTC CAVVRGATAYGYTF
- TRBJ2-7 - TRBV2 TGTGCCAGCAACCCTTTGGGTACAGGGACTTACGAGCAGTACTTC CASNPLGTGTYEQYF
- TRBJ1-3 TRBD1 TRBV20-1 TGCAGTGCTAGAAGGGGACAGGGAGTAAACACCATATATTTT CSARRGQGVNTIYF
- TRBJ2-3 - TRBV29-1 TGCAGCGTTGATTCAGGACTTCACACAGATACGCAGTATTTT CSVDSGLHTDTQYF
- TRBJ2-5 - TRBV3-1 TGTGCCAGCAGCCAAGTGAGGGCTGGGAACGAAGAGACCCAGTACTTC CASSQVRAGNEETQYF
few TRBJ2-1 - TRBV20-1 TGCAGTGCTAGAGGGAGGACAAACAATGAGCAGTTCTTC CSARGRTNNEQFF
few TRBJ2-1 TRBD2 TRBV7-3 TGTGCCAGCAGCTTTCGGGGGGGCGCAGCCTACAATGAGCAGTTCTTC CASSFRGGAAYNEQFF
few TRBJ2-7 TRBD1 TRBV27 TGTGCCAGCACCCGGACAGGGGCTCCTGTTTACGAGCAGTACTTC CASTRTGAPVYEQYF
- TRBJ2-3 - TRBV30 TGTGCCTGGGGCGGTAGGGCCAGAGGGCCGGATACGCAGTATTTT CAWGGRARGPDTQYF
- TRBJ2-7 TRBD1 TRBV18 TGTGCCAGCTCCATCTCCGCGGACAGGGCCGACTTGCAGTACTTC CASSISADRADLQYF
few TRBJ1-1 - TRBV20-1 TGCAGTGCTAGGGAAGGGGCGCGGGGCACTGAAGCTTTCTTT CSAREGARGTEAFF
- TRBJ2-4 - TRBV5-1 TGCGCCAGCAGCTCAGGGGAGGGTGGTGCCAAAAACATTCAGTACTTC CASSSGEGGAKNIQYF
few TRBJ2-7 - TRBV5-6 TGTGCCAGCAGCTTGATAGGGTCGTGGACCGAGCAGTACTTC CASSLIGSWTEQYF
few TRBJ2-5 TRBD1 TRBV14 TGTGCCAGCAGCCTTGGTGGGACAGGGGGTAAGGTGGAGTACTTC CASSLGGTGGKVEYF
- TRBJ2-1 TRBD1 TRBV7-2 TGTGCCAGCAGCCAGACAGGGTATGAGCAGTTCTTC CASSQTGYEQFF